These T cell receptor beta chains were read from a single sample in a study of blood T cell repertoires in COVID-19. Assay used: immunoSEQ multiplex PCR; TCRdb lists only in-frame clones, some missing. The sample shows a few hundred thousand clones, around 84% of them seen only once. Sample: peripheral blood. The receptors derive from a woman in her forties who had recovered from COVID-19. CDR3s include the opening cysteine and the closing phenylalanine or tryptophan. The D gene is left open where the match is weak. Not every row has a clone size; where given, it reads once, few, many or a size class.

v_gene	abundance	j_gene	d_gene	CDR3nt	CDR3aa
TRBV30	.	TRBJ1-5	TRBD1	TGTGCCTGGAGTGGACAGGGAGTAAAGCCCCAGCATTTT	CAWSGQGVKPQHF
TRBV3-1/TRBV3-2	few	TRBJ1-6	TRBD1	TGTGCCAGCAGCCGAAAGACAGGGGATGCGACACCCCTCCACTTT	CASSRKTGDATPLHF
TRBV19	once	TRBJ1-1	.	TGTGCCGCGAAAAGGAGGGAACTGAACACTGAAGCTTTCTTT	CAAKRRELNTEAFF
TRBV5-1	.	TRBJ1-3	.	TGCGCCAGCAGCTTAGGACAGCCATCTGGAAACACCATATATTTT	CASSLGQPSGNTIYF
TRBV5-1	few	TRBJ2-2	.	TGCGCCAGCAGCTGGGGGGACAACACCGGGGAGCTGTTTTTT	CASSWGDNTGELFF
TRBV2	.	TRBJ1-6	.	TGTGCCAGCCGGCAGACTACCTATAATTCACCCCTCCACTTT	CASRQTTYNSPLHF
TRBV28	.	TRBJ2-1	TRBD2	TGTGCCAGCAAGCTGGGGGGAGGGAATGAGCAGTTCTTC	CASKLGGGNEQFF
TRBV6-5	.	TRBJ1-6	TRBD1	TGTGCCAGCAGCTCGACAGGGTCCTCACCCCTCCACTTT	CASSSTGSSPLHF
TRBV3-1/TRBV3-2	.	TRBJ1-1	.	TGTGCCAGCAGCCACGGACACGCATATGTCACTGAAGCTTTCTTT	CASSHGHAYVTEAFF
TRBV6-1	.	TRBJ2-5	.	TGTGCCAGCAGTGAGAAGGGGGCCGGGAGAGAAACCCAGTACTTC	CASSEKGAGRETQYF
TRBV7-2	.	TRBJ1-5	TRBD1	TGTGCCAGCAGCATTGGACAGGGTATTAATCAGCCCCAGCATTTT	CASSIGQGINQPQHF
TRBV5-1	.	TRBJ2-1	TRBD2	TGCGCCAGCAGCTTGGGTGGCGGGGGGGCATGGAATGAGCAGTTCTTC	CASSLGGGGAWNEQFF
TRBV2	.	TRBJ1-3	.	TGTGCCACGGCCCAGGGATCTGGAAACACCATATATTTT	CATAQGSGNTIYF
TRBV19	.	TRBJ1-2	.	TGTGCCAGTAGTATATTGCGCAGGGGCGTCTATGGCTACACCTTC	CASSILRRGVYGYTF
TRBV5-1	.	TRBJ2-1	.	TGCGCCAGCAGCTTGGCAGGGAGGGACACCTACAATGAGCAGTTCTTC	CASSLAGRDTYNEQFF
TRBV19	once	TRBJ1-5	TRBD1	TGTGCCAGTAGTATCCTTATGGGACAGGGAGAACAGCCCCAGCATTTT	CASSILMGQGEQPQHF
TRBV5-1	.	TRBJ1-4	TRBD1	TGCGCCAGCAGCTTGTTGCCGGGACAGGTTCGTGAAAAACTGTTTTTT	CASSLLPGQVREKLFF
TRBV6-5	.	TRBJ1-5	.	TGTGCCAGTCGCCTACGAGGGAGCAGCAATCAGCCCCAGCATTTT	CASRLRGSSNQPQHF
TRBV15	.	TRBJ2-2	TRBD1	TGTGCCACCGCCAGGGGGTACACCGGGGAGCTGTTTTTT	CATARGYTGELFF
TRBV18	few	TRBJ1-5	TRBD1	TGTGCCAGCTCACTAGCCGACAGGGGAAATCAGCCCCAGCATTTT	CASSLADRGNQPQHF
TRBV7-7	.	TRBJ2-2	TRBD2	TGTGCCAGCAGCTACAGACTAGCGGGGACCGGAGGGGAGCTGTTTTTT	CASSYRLAGTGGELFF
TRBV28	.	TRBJ1-5	.	TGTGCCAGCAGTTTATCCGGGGGTGGAAGCAATCAGCCCCAGCATTTT	CASSLSGGGSNQPQHF
TRBV2	.	TRBJ1-4	.	TGTGCCAGCAGTGAACAGGGATTCGGGGAAAAACTGTTTTTT	CASSEQGFGEKLFF
TRBV6-6	once	TRBJ2-7	.	TGTGCCAGCAGTCAACCGGGACACCGCCCTAACGAGCAGTACTTC	CASSQPGHRPNEQYF
TRBV19	.	TRBJ2-3	TRBD2	TGTGCCAGTAGTATCGGGGATAGCGGGTTCACAGATACGCAGTATTTT	CASSIGDSGFTDTQYF
TRBV6-1	.	TRBJ1-6	.	TGTGCCAGCAGTGAAGCTCGTCGGGAGAGCTCCTATAATTCACCCCTCCACTTT	CASSEARRESSYNSPLHF
TRBV6-5	.	TRBJ1-2	.	TGTGCCAGCCAGACCACGGGGGGGTGGAACTATGGCTACACCTTC	CASQTTGGWNYGYTF
TRBV9	.	TRBJ1-1	.	TGTGCCAGCAGCCCTTACTTGGGAGTGAACACTGAAGCTTTCTTT	CASSPYLGVNTEAFF
TRBV15	.	TRBJ2-5	.	TGTGCCACCAGCAGACCTGCGGGCCTTGAGACCCAGTACTTC	CATSRPAGLETQYF
TRBV2	.	TRBJ2-1	.	TGTGCCAGCAGTGTACAGGACAGAACCTACAATGAGCAGTTCTTC	CASSVQDRTYNEQFF
TRBV25-1	.	TRBJ2-2	TRBD1	TGTGCCAGCAGTGCCTTAACAGGGGTGGTCGGGGAGCTGTTTTTT	CASSALTGVVGELFF
TRBV5-6	.	TRBJ1-1	TRBD1	TGTGCCAGCAGCCCACAGGGGATCCCCCCTGAAGCTTTCTTT	CASSPQGIPPEAFF
TRBV6-6	.	TRBJ2-7	TRBD1	TGTGCCAGCAGTTTCAGCAGGACAGGGTTAGCCTACGAGCAGTACTTC	CASSFSRTGLAYEQYF
TRBV18	.	TRBJ2-2	TRBD1	TGTGCCAGCTCACGGACAGGGAGGAACACCGGGGAGCTGTTTTTT	CASSRTGRNTGELFF
TRBV3-1/TRBV3-2	.	TRBJ1-1	.	TGTGCCAGCCAGGGTGAGTACACTGAAGCTTTCTTT	CASQGEYTEAFF
TRBV4-1	once	TRBJ1-2	TRBD1	TGCGCCAGCAGCCCGACAGGGAGAGGGAACTATGGCTACACCTTC	CASSPTGRGNYGYTF
TRBV6-5	once	TRBJ1-4	.	TGTGCCAGCAGTTACGGGAAGGGAGTTAATGAAAAACTGTTTTTT	CASSYGKGVNEKLFF
TRBV5-1	.	TRBJ2-3	.	TGCGCCAGCAGCTTGGATCCTAGGGATACGCAGTATTTT	CASSLDPRDTQYF
TRBV6-5	.	TRBJ1-3	TRBD1	TGTGCCAGCAGTCCCCCAGGGGGCGGTGGAAACACCATATATTTT	CASSPPGGGGNTIYF
TRBV6-5	.	TRBJ1-1	TRBD1	TGTGCCAGCAGTTATCTCCCCGGACAGGGGGCCCAAGCTTTCTTT	CASSYLPGQGAQAFF
TRBV12-3/TRBV12-4	.	TRBJ1-3	.	TGTGCCAGCAGATCGTCTGGAAACACCATATATTTT	CASRSSGNTIYF
TRBV5-6	.	TRBJ2-1	TRBD2	TGTGCCAGCAGCTTGGTCCACGGGGGGGTTGAAAATGAGCAGTTCTTC	CASSLVHGGVENEQFF
TRBV9	.	TRBJ1-3	TRBD1	TGTGCCAGCAGCCTACAGGGGTATTTCTCTGGAAACACCATATATTTT	CASSLQGYFSGNTIYF
TRBV28	.	TRBJ1-6	.	TGTGCCAGCAGGGAGGGGCAGATCTATAATTCACCCCTCCACTTT	CASREGQIYNSPLHF
TRBV2	.	TRBJ2-7	.	TGTGCCAGCAGTGAAGAGAAGTGGACAGTTACTTCCTACGAGCAGTACTTC	CASSEEKWTVTSYEQYF
TRBV25-1	once	TRBJ2-1	.	TGTGCCAGCAGTAGTGACCCTGCCGGGGTTCTCGACAATGAGCAGTTCTTC	CASSSDPAGVLDNEQFF
TRBV24-1	.	TRBJ2-5	TRBD1	TGTGCCACCAGTGATCTCCGGGACAGCGCCTCCATTTTTGGGACCCAGTACTTC	CATSDLRDSASIFGTQYF
TRBV21-1	.	TRBJ1-5	.	TGTGCCAGCACCGTTTCATCGGGGGATCAGCCCCAGCATTTT	CASTVSSGDQPQHF
TRBV11-2	once	TRBJ2-5	TRBD1	TGTGCCAGCAGCCCGAGGACAGGGGGCATAAAGACCCAGTACTTC	CASSPRTGGIKTQYF
TRBV5-5	.	TRBJ2-2	TRBD1	TGTGCCAGCACAAGTGAGGGGACAGCAAACACCGGGGAGCTGTTTTTT	CASTSEGTANTGELFF
TRBV19	.	TRBJ1-5	TRBD1	TGTGCCAGTAGTATCCGGACAGGGCATAGCAATCAGCCCCAGCATTTT	CASSIRTGHSNQPQHF
TRBV20-1	.	TRBJ1-2	.	TGCAGTGCTAGAGCAGGCTTTGGCTACACCTTC	CSARAGFGYTF